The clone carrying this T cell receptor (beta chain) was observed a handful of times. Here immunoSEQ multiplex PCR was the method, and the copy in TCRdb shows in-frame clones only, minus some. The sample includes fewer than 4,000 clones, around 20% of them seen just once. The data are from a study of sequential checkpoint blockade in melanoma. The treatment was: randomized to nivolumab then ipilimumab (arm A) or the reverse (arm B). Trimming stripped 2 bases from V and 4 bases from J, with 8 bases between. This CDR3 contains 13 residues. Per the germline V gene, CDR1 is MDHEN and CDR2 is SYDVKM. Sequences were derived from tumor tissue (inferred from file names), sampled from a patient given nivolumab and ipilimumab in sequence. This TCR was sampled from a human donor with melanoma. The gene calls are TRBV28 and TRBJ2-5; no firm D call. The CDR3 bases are TGTGCCAGCAGTTTACCAGCGACAGAGACCCAGTACTTC. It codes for CASSLPATETQYF. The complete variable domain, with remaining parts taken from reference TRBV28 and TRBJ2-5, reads DVKVTQSSRYLVKRTGEKVFLECVQDMDHENMFWYRQDPGLGLRLIYFSYDVKMKEKGDIPEGYSVSREKKERFSLILESASTNQTSMYLCASSLPATETQYFGPGTRLLVL.